This entry lists 29 T cell receptor beta chains sequenced from one sample in a study of blood T cells in healthy people across ages. Then a second PCR, running about 6 to 11 cycles, was carried out with a sample-barcoded 5' primer and a J-beta primer mix. Each CDR3 protein is one row after TCRdb ran MiXCR on the 5' RACE reads. The repertoire holds hundreds of thousands of distinct CDR3 sequences, approximately 44% seen once, with roughly 19% in the top ten. The sequenced material came from blood. The receptors shown here come from a man between 60 and 75 years old in good health.

The chain is built from TRBV15 and TRBJ2-1; 10 bases map to TRBD2. J lost 7 bases, V lost 0 bases, and 3 bases had no gene match. Per germline, CDR1 LNHNV and CDR2 YYDKDF (reference sequence). The length of the CDR3 is 15 residues. CDR3 bases: TGTGCCACCAGCAGAGATGGACTAGCGGTTAATGAGCAGTTCTTC. Its protein product is CATSRDGLAVNEQFF.

In its sample, this clonotype was seen a few times. The chain is built from TRBV6-2 or TRBV6-3 and TRBJ2-1, with D perhaps matching TRBD2 (5 bases). In germline, CDR1 is MNHEY, CDR2 SVGEGT. Trimming removed 5 bases from V and 6 bases from J, with 14 bases in between. This CDR3 has 14 amino acids. CDR3 in amino acids: CASSEYLATNEQFF. For the CDR3, the DNA is TGTGCCAGCAGTGAATACCTAGCAACCAATGAGCAGTTCTTC.

The chain recombines TRBV2 with TRBJ1-4, with D perhaps matching TRBD1 (6 bases). Looked up from germline, CDR1 is SNHLY and CDR2 is FYNNEI. CDR3 length: 14 amino acids. V lost 8 bases and J 5 bases, leaving 15 bases between the germline ends. CDR3 nucleotides: TGTGCCAGCTCCGTGCCTAGGGGGAATGAAAAACTGTTTTTT. This encodes CASSVPRGNEKLFF.

The V gene is TRBV7-6, the J gene TRBJ1-2; TRBD1 matches 11 bases. The germline gives CDR1 SGHVS, CDR2 FNYEAQ. CDR3 size: 15 residues. V gave up 5 bases and J gave up 4 bases; unmatched junction bases: 6. The CDR3 here is CASSAGTGGGYGYTF. CDR3 nucleotide sequence: TGTGCCAGCAGCGCCGGGACAGGGGGTGGCTATGGCTACACCTTC.

The chain joins TRBV28 to TRBJ2-1, with 11 positions matching TRBD1. Germline V gene lookup returns CDR1 MDHEN and CDR2 SYDVKM. V lost 2 bases and J lost 7; bases outside the gene matches: 7. This CDR3 has 16 amino acids. The CDR3 is CASSLLGTGGWNEQFF. CDR3 bases: TGTGCCAGCAGTTTACTCGGGACAGGGGGATGGAATGAGCAGTTCTTC.

This rearrangement joins TRBV28 to TRBJ2-5, with D perhaps matching TRBD1 or TRBD2 (6 bases each). V was trimmed by 6 bases and J by 5 bases, leaving 10 bases between them. Germline CDR1 MDHEN, CDR2 SYDVKM. The CDR3 is 12 amino acids. CDR3 sequence reads: CASSWRGETQYF. As DNA, the CDR3 is TGTGCCAGCAGCTGGAGGGGGGAGACCCAGTACTTC.

There are a few counts of this clonotype. The CDR3 DNA reads as TGCAGCGTTGAAAGGGTGGACTACAATGAGCAGTTCTTC. Translating it yields CSVERVDYNEQFF. The gene calls are TRBV29-1 and TRBJ2-1, with D hard to call. V was shortened by 2 bases and J by 3 bases, with 8 bases between the two germline ends. This CDR3 is built from 13 residues. Germline assignment: CDR1 SQVTM and CDR2 ANQGSEA.

V usage is TRBV7-9 and J usage is TRBJ1-2, with TRBD1 matching 9 bases. The CDR3 length is 11 residues. The J segment lost 7 bases and the V segment lost 8 bases, leaving 2 bases of the junction unmatched. In germline, CDR1 is SEHNR, CDR2 FQNEAQ (reference sequence). The DNA of the CDR3 is TGTGCCAGCGAGACAGGGGGTGGCTACACCTTC. Translation: CASETGGGYTF.

J is TRBJ2-1 and V is TRBV2; 9 bases map to TRBD1. This CDR3 comprises 15 residues. Per the germline V gene, CDR1 is SNHLY and CDR2 is FYNNEI. J was trimmed by 7 bases and V by 4 bases; bases with no gene match: 8. CDR3 in amino acids: CASSGRTGALNEQFF. CDR3 nucleotides: TGTGCCAGCAGTGGCAGGACAGGGGCCCTTAATGAGCAGTTCTTC.

The CDR3 is CASRPLTGIGETQYF. The CDR3 nucleotides are TGTGCCAGCAGACCGCTTACAGGGATCGGAGAGACCCAGTACTTC. The chain recombines TRBV6-5 with TRBJ2-5, with D tentatively TRBD1 (6 bases). V lost 6 bases and J 4 bases, leaving 18 bases between the germline ends. This CDR3 contains 15 residues. Germline-derived CDR1 and CDR2 are MNHEY and SVGAGI.

The table lists this clonotype with a few counts. V is TRBV19 and J is TRBJ1-4; 8 bases align to TRBD1. This CDR3 is built from 15 residues. Germline CDR1 and CDR2: LNHDA and SQIVND (reference sequence). V lost 4 bases and J lost 7; bases outside the gene matches: 8. The CDR3 DNA sequence: TGTGCCAGTAGTACGACAGGGGCGGTTCGTGAAAAACTGTTTTTT. Protein product: CASSTTGAVREKLFF.

This chain uses TRBV5-5 with TRBJ1-5, with 7 bases fitting TRBD1. Germline V CDR1 and CDR2: SGHKS, YYEKEE (reference sequence). The CDR3 runs to 15 residues. V gave up 3 bases and J gave up 1 base; unmatched junction bases: 4. The CDR3 DNA follows: TGTGCCAGCAGCTCTGGACAGGCCAGCAATCAGCCCCAGCATTTT. Its protein product is CASSSGQASNQPQHF.

The CDR3 nucleotides read TGTGCCAGCAGCTTAGCGTTGAGGAGTGAGCAGTACTTC. This translates into CASSLALRSEQYF. The chain employs TRBV7-6 and TRBJ2-7; D not resolved. The CDR3 has 13 amino acids. Germline V gives CDR1 SGHVS, CDR2 FNYEAQ. Between the trimmed V and J ends, which lost 0 bases and 7 bases, there was a span of 10 bases.

For the CDR3, the DNA is TGTGCCAGCAGCTTAGGTTACAGGGCAGATACGCAGTATTTT. This codes for CASSLGYRADTQYF. The genes are TRBV7-9 and TRBJ2-3, with D perhaps matching TRBD1 (6 bases). The CDR3 length is 14 residues. Trimming stripped 1 base from V and 4 bases from J, with 9 bases between. Germline V gene data show CDR1 as SEHNR and CDR2 as FQNEAQ (reference sequence).

The CDR3 reads CSARFPDRAAYEQYF. The DNA for the CDR3 is TGCAGTGCTAGGTTCCCGGACAGGGCAGCCTACGAGCAGTACTTC. The V call is TRBV20-1, the J call TRBJ2-7; 8 bases are a match to TRBD1. The V gene's germline CDR1 is DFQATT and CDR2 SNEGSKA (reference sequence). J gave up 2 bases and V 3 bases, and 9 bases lay outside the gene matches. The CDR3 runs 15 residues.

There are a few counts of this clonotype. V and J are TRBV29-1 and TRBJ1-2; tentatively, D is TRBD1 (5 bases). The V end lost 4 bases, the J end lost 8 bases, and 14 bases lay between the germline ends. Germline lookup yields CDR1 SQVTM and CDR2 ANQGSEA. The CDR3 is 12 amino acids. The CDR3 DNA follows: TGCAGCGTTGGGGAGGGGCCCGGGGGCTACACCTTC. It translates to CSVGEGPGGYTF. The whole variable domain, remainder taken from reference TRBV29-1 and TRBJ1-2, is SAVISQKPSRDICQRGTSLTIQCQVDSQVTMMFWYRQQPGQSLTLIATANQGSEATYESGFVIDKFPISRPNLTFSTLTVSNMSPEDSSIYLCSVGEGPGGYTFGSGTRLTVV.

This clonotype was found once. The V and J genes are TRBV20-1 and TRBJ2-5; 10 bases fit TRBD1. Unmatched junction bases numbered 10, after V lost 3 bases and J lost 0 bases. CDR3 length: 17 amino acids. Per germline, CDR1 DFQATT and CDR2 SNEGSKA (reference sequence). The CDR3 sequence is CSARGETGGRNQETQYF. CDR3 coding DNA: TGCAGTGCTAGGGGGGAGACAGGGGGCAGAAACCAAGAGACCCAGTACTTC.

The sample holds a few counts of this clonotype. The chain is built from TRBV9 and TRBJ2-3, with D perhaps being TRBD1 or TRBD2 (5 bases each). V lost 0 bases and J lost 0, with 8 bases in between. In germline, CDR1 is SGDLS, CDR2 YYNGEE. The CDR3 covers 15 residues. CDR3 protein: CASSVAGPSTDTQYF. The DNA of the CDR3 is TGTGCCAGCAGCGTAGCGGGGCCAAGCACAGATACGCAGTATTTT.

This clonotype was detected many times. The chain has TRBV21-1 and TRBJ2-7. TRBV21-1 is a documented pseudogene. CDR3 length equals 9 residues. The CDR3 coding sequence is TGTGCCAGCTCCCACGAGCAGTACTTC. This gives the protein CASSHEQYF.

The chain links TRBV29-1 to TRBJ2-3; 8 bases are a match to TRBD2. J gave up 8 bases and V 4 bases, and 20 bases lay outside the gene matches. The V gene's germline CDR1 is SQVTM and CDR2 ANQGSEA. The CDR3 covers 17 residues. The CDR3 coding sequence is TGCAGCGTTGTAAGATTCCGGTTACTAGCGGACAAGGGTACGCAGTATTTT. Amino acid sequence: CSVVRFRLLADKGTQYF.

In DNA form, the CDR3 reads TGTGCCAGCAGCCCTTTTGGTTCCGGGGCAGATACGCAGTATTTT. This codes for CASSPFGSGADTQYF. The chain recombines TRBV11-3 with TRBJ2-3; the D gene is possibly TRBD2 (5 bases). This CDR3 region has 15 residues. Germline assignment: CDR1 SGHNT and CDR2 YENEEA. Trimming stripped 5 bases from V and 4 bases from J, with 16 bases between.

Regarding this clonotype: A junction end diverges from the germline sequence, so it may reflect a read error. The genes are TRBV6-6 and TRBJ2-5; D might be TRBD2 (6 bases). This CDR3 comprises 13 residues. CDR1 and CDR2 from the germline V gene are MNHNY and SVGAGI (reference sequence). The CDR3: CANRRDGGNEQCF. The CDR3 bases are TGTGCCAACAGACGGGACGGAGGGAACGAGCAGTGCTTC.

This chain uses TRBV9 with TRBJ2-6, with D unclear. The CDR3 is 15 amino acids. Germline V lookup: CDR1 SGDLS, CDR2 YYNGEE. V was pared by 1 base and J by 8 bases, with 13 bases between. In DNA, the CDR3 is TGTGCCAGCAGCGTACAAAAGGGTAAAACCAACGTCCTGACTTTC. This sequence encodes CASSVQKGKTNVLTF.

This clonotype turned up a few times. This rearrangement joins TRBV20-1 to TRBJ2-7, with no clear D. The germline V gene encodes CDR1 DFQATT and CDR2 SNEGSKA (reference sequence). The V gene lost 3 bases and the J gene lost 3 bases, with 12 bases spanning the gap. This CDR3 is built from 13 residues. In nucleotides, the CDR3 is TGCAGTGCTAGTGAAGGGTCGGGCTACGAGCAGTACTTC. Translated, it gives CSASEGSGYEQYF.

Note on this clonotype: Just one base apart from a much larger clone, this may be a read error. The rearrangement links TRBV29-1 to TRBJ2-1; D may be TRBD1 or TRBD2 (5 bases each). Trimming pared 4 bases from V and 6 bases from J, leaving 16 bases between. This CDR3 is 14 amino acids long. CDR1 and CDR2 (germline): SQVTM, ANQGSEA. The CDR3 bases are TGCAGCGTTGGGGACGCATTACGCGGCAATGAGCAGTTCTTC. This sequence encodes CSVGDALRGNEQFF.

This clonotype was counted only a few times. V is TRBV24-1 and J is TRBJ2-3; 7 bases agree with TRBD2. The germline V gene encodes CDR1 KGHDR and CDR2 SFDVKD. Trimming cost V 7 bases and J 2 bases; bases outside gene matches: 5. This CDR3 has 14 residues. The CDR3 DNA is TGTGCCACCAGGAGAACTAGCGCCACAGATACGCAGTATTTT. It specifies CATRRTSATDTQYF.

This clonotype occurred a few times. The rearrangement uses TRBV6-2 or TRBV6-3 and TRBJ1-5, with a weak D call TRBD1 (6 bases). V was shortened by 2 bases and J by 5 bases, with 16 bases between the two germline ends. CDR1 is MNHEY, CDR2 SVGEGT, per germline. This CDR3 contains 16 residues. The CDR3 here is CASSYIRTDKHQPQHF. The CDR3 nucleotides are TGTGCCAGCAGTTACATAAGGACAGACAAACATCAGCCCCAGCATTTT.

This clonotype was counted between two and nine times. This chain joins TRBV6-2 or TRBV6-3 and TRBJ2-6; no clear D. CDR3 size: 12 residues. Germline V gene lookup returns CDR1 MNHEY and CDR2 SVGEGT. The V and J ends lost 7 bases and 4 bases respectively, with 5 bases between them. CDR3 nucleotide sequence: TGTGCCAGCAACCTAGGGGCCAACGTCCTGACTTTC. Amino acids: CASNLGANVLTF.

The chain couples TRBV6-5 to TRBJ2-1, with a weak D call TRBD2 (6 bases). Germline V CDR1 and CDR2: MNHEY, SVGAGI. The CDR3 sequence is 16 residues long. V lost 5 bases and J lost 6, with 20 bases in between. The CDR3 is CASSLEWGGEVNEQFF. DNA for the CDR3: TGTGCCAGCAGTCTGGAATGGGGCGGGGAGGTCAATGAGCAGTTCTTC.